A single sample gave rise to the 13 T cell receptor beta chains below, sequenced in a study of T cell changes during pregnancy in multiple sclerosis. TCRdb's table, derived via immunoSEQ multiplex PCR, lists solely in-frame clones and lacks some. The repertoire includes tens of thousands of clones, around 94% of them detected once, and less than 0.65% sits in the top ten. The sample in question was peripheral blood, obtained in the third trimester of pregnancy. Receptors originate from a female donor with multiple sclerosis, enrolled in a pregnancy study.

The chain uses TRBV19 and TRBJ1-1; weak D call: TRBD1 (5 bases). V lost 2 bases to trimming and J lost 3 bases, with 13 bases between them. CDR3 length: 15 residues. The germline CDR1 and CDR2 sequences are LNHDA and SQIVND (reference sequence). DNA for the CDR3: TGTGCCAGTAGTATAACGGTCCAGGGCCACACTGAAGCTTTCTTT. It translates to CASSITVQGHTEAFF.

This clone was detected only once. The chain has TRBV5-1 and TRBJ2-1; D is possibly TRBD1 (5 bases). Germline V gene sequence: CDR1 SGHRS, CDR2 YFSETQ. This CDR3 is 10 amino acids long. The V gene lost 4 bases and the J gene lost 15 bases, with 11 bases spanning the gap. DNA for the CDR3: TGCGCCAGCAGCGGGCAGGGAACGTTCTTC. Amino acid sequence: CASSGQGTFF.

J is TRBJ1-4 and V is TRBV5-1; D call uncertain. With 5 bases removed from V and 2 bases from J, the gap between germline ends came to 10 bases. The V gene's germline CDR1 is SGHRS and CDR2 YFSETQ. The CDR3 contains 14 residues. The CDR3 sequence is CASREIATNEKLFF. CDR3 DNA: TGCGCCAGCAGGGAGATCGCTACTAATGAAAAACTGTTTTTT. The entire variable domain, with the rest obtained from reference TRBV5-1 and TRBJ1-4, is as follows: KAGVTQTPRYLIKTRGQQVTLSCSPISGHRSVSWYQQTPGQGLQFLFEYFSETQRNKGNFPGRFSGRQFSNSRSEMNVSTLELGDSALYLCASREIATNEKLFFGSGTQLSVL.

The CDR3 sequence: CASSSPRDGYTF. DNA for the CDR3: TGTGCCAGTAGTTCACCACGGGATGGCTACACCTTC. This chain links TRBV19 with TRBJ1-2; D is unclear. Germline CDR1 is LNHDA and CDR2 is SQIVND (reference sequence). This CDR3 region has 12 residues. V was clipped by 5 bases and J by 6 bases, with 10 bases between them.

The rearrangement uses TRBV2 and TRBJ2-3, with TRBD2 matching 7 bases. With 5 bases clipped from V and 0 bases from J, the junction kept 2 bases outside the gene matches. Germline V gene data show CDR1 as SNHLY and CDR2 as FYNNEI. The CDR3 sequence is 14 residues long. CDR3 sequence: CASSSGTSTDTQYF. CDR3 DNA sequence: TGTGCCAGCAGTAGCGGGACTAGCACAGATACGCAGTATTTT.

This clone counts as medium-sized. The chain combines TRBV6-4 with TRBJ2-1, with D hard to call. V was trimmed by 3 bases and J by 4 bases, leaving 7 bases between them. Germline V gene sequence: CDR1 MRHNA, CDR2 SNTAGT. The CDR3 runs to 13 residues. CDR3 coding DNA: TGTGCCAGCAGTGAGTATCCTTACAATGAGCAGTTCTTC. Its translation: CASSEYPYNEQFF.

The J gene is TRBJ2-5, the V gene TRBV7-2; D unresolved. CDR1 is SGHTA, CDR2 FQGNSA, per germline. V shed 5 bases and J shed 5 bases, with 15 bases lying between them. The CDR3 has 14 amino acids. The DNA for the CDR3 is TGTGCCAGCAGCCCACGGTTAGCCGGGGAGACCCAGTACTTC. Encoded protein: CASSPRLAGETQYF.

The chain recombines TRBV19 with TRBJ1-1; D uncertain. Germline loops: CDR1 LNHDA, CDR2 SQIVND (reference sequence). The V and J ends lost 4 bases and 1 base respectively, with 7 bases between them. This CDR3 spans 13 amino acids. CDR3 loop: CASSTQRNTEAFF. CDR3 coding DNA: TGTGCCAGTAGTACGCAGCGGAACACTGAAGCTTTCTTT.

The rearrangement uses TRBV14 and TRBJ1-2, with D possibly matching TRBD1 (5 bases). The CDR3 is made up of 13 amino acids. Germline V gene data show CDR1 as SGHDN and CDR2 as FVKESK. V was cut by 0 bases and J by 8 bases, with 10 bases left in between. CDR3 in DNA: TGTGCCAGCAGCCAAGATCAAGGACACGGCTACACCTTC. It encodes CASSQDQGHGYTF.

The V and J genes are TRBV7-3 and TRBJ1-2; the D is unclear. The CDR3 sequence is 15 residues long. Trimming stripped 0 bases from V and 0 bases from J, with 8 bases between. Germline-derived CDR1 and CDR2 are SGHTA and FQGTGA. CDR3 nucleotide sequence: TGTGCCAGCAGCTTAACTAGGGAGGCTAACTATGGCTACACCTTC. Its translation is CASSLTREANYGYTF.

The chain links TRBV7-9 to TRBJ1-5, with D possibly being TRBD1 (5 bases). V dropped 5 bases and J dropped 6 bases, with 14 bases sitting between them. Germline CDR1 SEHNR, CDR2 FQNEAQ (reference sequence). The CDR3 runs 14 residues. CDR3 nucleotide sequence: TGTGCCAGCAGCCTGTCGGGGGGGGGTCAGCCCCAGCATTTT. As protein: CASSLSGGGQPQHF.

V is TRBV7-9 and J is TRBJ2-5; TRBD2 matches 8 bases. The length of the CDR3 is 15 residues. The V and J ends lost 5 bases and 5 bases, in that order; junction bases with no gene match: 10. Germline V lookup: CDR1 SEHNR, CDR2 FQNEAQ (reference sequence). The CDR3 region is CASSARERGKETQYF. The CDR3 bases are TGTGCCAGCAGCGCCCGCGAGCGGGGGAAGGAGACCCAGTACTTC.

The rearrangement uses TRBV4-2 and TRBJ2-3; D gene ambiguous. The CDR3 length is 16 residues. V was trimmed by 3 bases and J by 1 base, leaving 14 bases between them. The germline CDR1 and CDR2 sequences are LGHNA and YNFKEQ. The CDR3 bases are TGTGCCAGCAGCCAGGCCGTTGCCCAAGGCACAGATACGCAGTATTTT. Residues: CASSQAVAQGTDTQYF.